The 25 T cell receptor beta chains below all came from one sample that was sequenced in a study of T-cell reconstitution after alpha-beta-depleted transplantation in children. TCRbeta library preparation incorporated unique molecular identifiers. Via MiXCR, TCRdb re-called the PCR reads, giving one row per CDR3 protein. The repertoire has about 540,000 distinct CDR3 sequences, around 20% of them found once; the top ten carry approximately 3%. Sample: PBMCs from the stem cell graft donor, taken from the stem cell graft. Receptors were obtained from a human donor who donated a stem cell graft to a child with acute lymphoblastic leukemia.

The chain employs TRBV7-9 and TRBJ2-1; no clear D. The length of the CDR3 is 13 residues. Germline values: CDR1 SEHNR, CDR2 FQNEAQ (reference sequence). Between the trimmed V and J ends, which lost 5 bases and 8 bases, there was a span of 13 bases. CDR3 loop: CASSRLGSYEQFF. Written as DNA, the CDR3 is TGTGCCAGCAGCCGATTAGGAAGCTATGAGCAGTTCTTC. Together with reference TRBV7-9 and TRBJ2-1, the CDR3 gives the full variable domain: DTGVSQNPRHKITKRGQNVTFRCDPISEHNRLYWYRQTLGQGPEFLTYFQNEAQLEKSRLLSDRFSAERPKGSFSTLEIQRTEQGDSAMYLCASSRLGSYEQFFGPGTRLTVL.

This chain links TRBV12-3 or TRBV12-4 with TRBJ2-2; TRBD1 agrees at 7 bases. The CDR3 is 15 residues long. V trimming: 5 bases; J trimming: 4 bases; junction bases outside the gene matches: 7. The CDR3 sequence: CASSKGQDFTGELFF. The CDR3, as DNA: TGTGCCAGCAGTAAAGGACAGGACTTCACCGGGGAGCTGTTTTTT.

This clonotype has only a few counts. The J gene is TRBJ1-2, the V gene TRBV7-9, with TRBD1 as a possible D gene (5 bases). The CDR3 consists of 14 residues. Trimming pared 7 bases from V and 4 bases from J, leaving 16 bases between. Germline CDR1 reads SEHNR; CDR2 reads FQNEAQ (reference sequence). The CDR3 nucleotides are TGTGCCAGCACCATCCGGGACGGCTCCTATGGCTACACCTTC. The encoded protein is CASTIRDGSYGYTF.

The CDR3 loop is CASSSRPGAGYTF. CDR3 DNA sequence: TGTGCCAGCAGTTCTCGTCCCGGGGCGGGCTACACCTTC. V is TRBV12-3 or TRBV12-4 and J is TRBJ1-2; D possibly corresponds to TRBD1 (5 bases). The CDR3 has 13 amino acids. The germline V and J ends were trimmed by 4 bases and 8 bases, with 14 bases remaining between them.

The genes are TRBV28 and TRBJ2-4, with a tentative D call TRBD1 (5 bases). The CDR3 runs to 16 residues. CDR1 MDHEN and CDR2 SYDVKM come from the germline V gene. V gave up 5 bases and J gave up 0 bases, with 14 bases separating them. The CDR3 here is CASSLQVLLAKNIQYF. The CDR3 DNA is TGTGCCAGCAGTCTACAGGTCCTACTAGCCAAAAACATTCAGTACTTC.

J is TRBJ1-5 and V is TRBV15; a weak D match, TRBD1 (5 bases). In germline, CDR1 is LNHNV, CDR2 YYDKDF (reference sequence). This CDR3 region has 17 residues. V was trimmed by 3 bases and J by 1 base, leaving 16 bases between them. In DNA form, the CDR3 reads TGTGCCACCAGCAGGGGTGGGGGGTTTGTAAGCAATCAGCCCCAGCATTTT. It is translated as CATSRGGGFVSNQPQHF. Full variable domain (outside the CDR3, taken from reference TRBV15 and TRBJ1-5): DAMVIQNPRYQVTQFGKPVTLSCSQTLNHNVMYWYQQKSSQAPKLLFHYYDKDFNNEADTPDNFQSRRPNTSFCFLDIRSPGLGDTAMYLCATSRGGGFVSNQPQHFGDGTRLSIL.

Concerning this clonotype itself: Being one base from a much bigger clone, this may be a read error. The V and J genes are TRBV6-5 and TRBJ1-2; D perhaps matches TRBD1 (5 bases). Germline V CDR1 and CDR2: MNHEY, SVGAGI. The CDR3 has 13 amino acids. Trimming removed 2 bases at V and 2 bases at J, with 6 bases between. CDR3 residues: CASSYGGNYGYTF. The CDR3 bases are TGTGCCAGCAGTTACGGGGGGAACTATGGCTACACCTTC.

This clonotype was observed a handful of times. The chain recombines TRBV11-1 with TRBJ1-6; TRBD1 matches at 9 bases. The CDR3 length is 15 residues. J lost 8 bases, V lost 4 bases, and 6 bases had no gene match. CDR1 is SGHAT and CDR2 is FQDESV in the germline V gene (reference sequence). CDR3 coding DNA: TGTGCCAGCAGCTCCTGGACAGGGGAGGATTCACCCCTCCACTTT. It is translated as CASSSWTGEDSPLHF.

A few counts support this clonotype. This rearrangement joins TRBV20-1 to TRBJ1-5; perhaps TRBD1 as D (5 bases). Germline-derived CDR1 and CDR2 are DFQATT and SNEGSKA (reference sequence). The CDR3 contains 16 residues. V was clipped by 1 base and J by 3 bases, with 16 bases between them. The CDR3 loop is CSARVAGEGPNQPQHF. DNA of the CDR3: TGCAGTGCTAGAGTTGCGGGCGAGGGGCCCAATCAGCCCCAGCATTTT.

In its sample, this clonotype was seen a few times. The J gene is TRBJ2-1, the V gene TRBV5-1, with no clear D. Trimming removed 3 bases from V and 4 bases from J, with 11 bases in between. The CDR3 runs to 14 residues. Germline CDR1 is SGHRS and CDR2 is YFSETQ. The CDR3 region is CASSSLTLYNEQFF. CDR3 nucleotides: TGCGCCAGCAGCTCCCTTACATTATACAATGAGCAGTTCTTC.

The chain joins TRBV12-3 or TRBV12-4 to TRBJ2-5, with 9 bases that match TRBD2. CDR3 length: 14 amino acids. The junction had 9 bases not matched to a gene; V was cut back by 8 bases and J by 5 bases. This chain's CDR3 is CASRLAGSRETQYF. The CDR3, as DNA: TGTGCCAGCCGGCTAGCGGGAAGTAGGGAGACCCAGTACTTC.

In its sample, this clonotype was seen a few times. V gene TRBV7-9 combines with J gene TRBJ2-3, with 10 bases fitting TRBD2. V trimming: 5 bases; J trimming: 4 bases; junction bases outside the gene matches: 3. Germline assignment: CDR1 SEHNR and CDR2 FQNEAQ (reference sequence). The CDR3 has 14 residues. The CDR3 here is CASSPTSGPDTQYF. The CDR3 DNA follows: TGTGCCAGCAGCCCGACTAGCGGGCCAGATACGCAGTATTTT.

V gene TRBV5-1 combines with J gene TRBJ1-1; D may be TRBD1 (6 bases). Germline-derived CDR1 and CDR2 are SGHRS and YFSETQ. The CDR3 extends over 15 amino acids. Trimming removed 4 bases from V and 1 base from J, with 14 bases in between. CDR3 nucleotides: TGCGCCAGCAGCGTGCAACAGGGACCGAACACTGAAGCTTTCTTT. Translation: CASSVQQGPNTEAFF. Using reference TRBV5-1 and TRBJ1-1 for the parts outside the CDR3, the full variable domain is KAGVTQTPRYLIKTRGQQVTLSCSPISGHRSVSWYQQTPGQGLQFLFEYFSETQRNKGNFPGRFSGRQFSNSRSEMNVSTLELGDSALYLCASSVQQGPNTEAFFGQGTRLTVV.

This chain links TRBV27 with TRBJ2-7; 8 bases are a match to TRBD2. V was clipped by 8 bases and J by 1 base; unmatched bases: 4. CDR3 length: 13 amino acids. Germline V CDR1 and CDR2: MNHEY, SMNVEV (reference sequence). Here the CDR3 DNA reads TGTGCCAGCGGTAGCGGGGCGTCCTACGAGCAGTACTTC. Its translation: CASGSGASYEQYF.

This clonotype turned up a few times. CDR3 protein: CSVRQHNEQFF. The CDR3 DNA is TGCAGCGTTAGACAGCACAATGAGCAGTTCTTC. The V call is TRBV29-1, the J call TRBJ2-1, with D perhaps matching TRBD1 (5 bases). CDR3 length: 11 residues. V lost 5 bases and J 5 bases, leaving 7 bases between the germline ends. The germline gives CDR1 SQVTM, CDR2 ANQGSEA.

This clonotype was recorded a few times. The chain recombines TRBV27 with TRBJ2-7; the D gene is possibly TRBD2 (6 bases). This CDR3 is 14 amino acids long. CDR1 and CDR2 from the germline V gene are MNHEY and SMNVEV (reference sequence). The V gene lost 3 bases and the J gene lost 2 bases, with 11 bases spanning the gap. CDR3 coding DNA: TGTGCCAGCAGTTTGGTTGCGGGACCCTACGAGCAGTACTTC. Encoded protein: CASSLVAGPYEQYF.

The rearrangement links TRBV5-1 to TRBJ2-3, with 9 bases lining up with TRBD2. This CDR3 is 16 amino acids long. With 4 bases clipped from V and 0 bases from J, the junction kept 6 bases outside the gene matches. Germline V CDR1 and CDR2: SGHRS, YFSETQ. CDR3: CASSIASGMSTDTQYF. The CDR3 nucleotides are TGCGCCAGCAGCATTGCTAGCGGGATGAGCACAGATACGCAGTATTTT.

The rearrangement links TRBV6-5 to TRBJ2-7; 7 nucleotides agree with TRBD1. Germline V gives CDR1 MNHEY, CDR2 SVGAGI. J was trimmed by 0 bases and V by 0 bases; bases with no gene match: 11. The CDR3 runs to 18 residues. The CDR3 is CASSYSAVGTASSYEQYF. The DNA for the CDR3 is TGTGCCAGCAGTTACTCTGCGGTGGGGACAGCTAGCTCCTACGAGCAGTACTTC.

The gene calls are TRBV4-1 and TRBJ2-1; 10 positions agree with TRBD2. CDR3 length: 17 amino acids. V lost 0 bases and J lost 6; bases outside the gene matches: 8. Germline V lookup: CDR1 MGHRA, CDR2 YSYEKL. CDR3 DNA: TGCGCCAGCAGCCAAGAACCCCCTAGCGGGAGTACCAATGAGCAGTTCTTC. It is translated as CASSQEPPSGSTNEQFF.

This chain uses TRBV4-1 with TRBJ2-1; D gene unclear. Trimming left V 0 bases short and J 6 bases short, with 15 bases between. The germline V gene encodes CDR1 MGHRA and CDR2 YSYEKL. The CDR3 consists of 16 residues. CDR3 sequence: CASSQEELIGGNEQFF. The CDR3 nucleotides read TGCGCCAGCAGCCAAGAGGAACTCATCGGCGGCAATGAGCAGTTCTTC.

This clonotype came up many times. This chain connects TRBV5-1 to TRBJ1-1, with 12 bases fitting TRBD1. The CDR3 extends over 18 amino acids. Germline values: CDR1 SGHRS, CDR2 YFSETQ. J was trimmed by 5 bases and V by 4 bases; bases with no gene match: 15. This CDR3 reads CASSASAGTGGVRTEAFF. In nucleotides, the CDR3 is TGCGCCAGCAGCGCGAGTGCCGGGACAGGGGGCGTGAGGACTGAAGCTTTCTTT.

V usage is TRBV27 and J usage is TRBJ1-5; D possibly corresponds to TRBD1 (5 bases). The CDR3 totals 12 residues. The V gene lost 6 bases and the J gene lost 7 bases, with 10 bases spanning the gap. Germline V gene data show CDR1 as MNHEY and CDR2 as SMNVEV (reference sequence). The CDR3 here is CASSPQGQPQHF. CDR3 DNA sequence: TGTGCCAGCAGCCCGCAGGGACAGCCCCAGCATTTT.

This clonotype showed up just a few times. In DNA, the CDR3 is TGTGCCAGCAGCTACCCACTCGAGGGGGGAGGAGAGACCCAGTACTTC. Protein: CASSYPLEGGGETQYF. The genes are TRBV7-9 and TRBJ2-5, with D perhaps being TRBD1 or TRBD2 (6 bases each). The length of the CDR3 is 16 residues. Germline-derived CDR1 and CDR2 are SEHNR and FQNEAQ (reference sequence). The V and J ends lost 4 bases and 4 bases respectively, with 19 bases between them.

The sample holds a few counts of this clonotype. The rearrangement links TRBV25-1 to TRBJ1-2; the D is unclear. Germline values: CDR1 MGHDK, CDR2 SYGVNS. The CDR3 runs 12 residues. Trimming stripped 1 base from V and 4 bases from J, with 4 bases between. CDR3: CASSESRYGYTF. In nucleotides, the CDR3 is TGTGCCAGCAGTGAATCCCGCTATGGCTACACCTTC.

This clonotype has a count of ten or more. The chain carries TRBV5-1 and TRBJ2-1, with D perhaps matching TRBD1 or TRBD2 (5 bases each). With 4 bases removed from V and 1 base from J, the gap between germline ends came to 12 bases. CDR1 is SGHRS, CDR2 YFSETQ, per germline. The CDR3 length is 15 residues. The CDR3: CASSPGTVSYNEQFF. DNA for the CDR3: TGCGCCAGCAGCCCCGGGACGGTTTCCTACAATGAGCAGTTCTTC. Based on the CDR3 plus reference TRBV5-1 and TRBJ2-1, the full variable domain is KAGVTQTPRYLIKTRGQQVTLSCSPISGHRSVSWYQQTPGQGLQFLFEYFSETQRNKGNFPGRFSGRQFSNSRSEMNVSTLELGDSALYLCASSPGTVSYNEQFFGPGTRLTVL.